What follows are 8 T cell receptor beta chains derived from one specimen sequenced in a study of a mutant IDH1 vaccine in newly diagnosed glioma. The time point: week 47, end of study. With topical imiquimod, each dose of the vaccine consisted of 300 ug of mutant IDH1 20-mer peptide. Their antigens remain unidentified. Sequenced by immunoSEQ multiplex PCR; TCRdb stores in-frame clones only, minus some. The profile covers 30,000 to 40,000 clones, with roughly 87% appearing a single time and roughly 2% taken by the ten largest. Sequencing was performed on PBMCs, taken from a glioma patient whose treatment included an IDH1 peptide vaccine. The receptor source for this set is a man aged 35-49 years with glioma.

This chain connects TRBV27 to TRBJ1-3, with D possibly TRBD1 on 5 matching bases. From germline, CDR1 is MNHEY and CDR2 SMNVEV (reference sequence). This CDR3 contains 14 residues. Trimming stripped 6 bases from V and 2 bases from J, with 11 bases between. In DNA, the CDR3 is TGTGCCAGCAGACAGGCTGGGACTGGAAACACCATATATTTT. Translating gives CASRQAGTGNTIYF.

This chain uses TRBV5-4 with TRBJ2-1, with a tentative D call TRBD1 (6 bases). CDR1 and CDR2 (germline): SGHNT, YYREEE (reference sequence). Trimming removed 3 bases at V and 4 bases at J, with 14 bases between. The CDR3 covers 15 residues. CDR3: CASSSKQGRYNEQFF. CDR3 sequence (DNA): TGTGCCAGCAGCTCGAAACAGGGACGGTACAATGAGCAGTTCTTC. The variable domain in full, with the rest retrieved from reference TRBV5-4 and TRBJ2-1, is ETGVTQSPTHLIKTRGQQVTLRCSSQSGHNTVSWYQQALGQGPQFIFQYYREEENGRGNFPPRFSGLQFPNYSSELNVNALELDDSALYLCASSSKQGRYNEQFFGPGTRLTVL.

This sequence joins TRBV5-1 and TRBJ1-3; D call uncertain. The V end lost 0 bases, the J end lost 3 bases, and 10 bases lay between the germline ends. Germline CDR1 SGHRS, CDR2 YFSETQ. This CDR3 is built from 15 residues. This chain's CDR3 is CASSLERSDGNTIYF. The CDR3 region has the DNA TGCGCCAGCAGCTTGGAACGGTCGGATGGAAACACCATATATTTT.

The V gene is TRBV2, the J gene TRBJ1-2; possibly TRBD1 for D (6 bases). V dropped 3 bases and J dropped 4 bases, with 12 bases sitting between them. Germline CDR1 is SNHLY and CDR2 is FYNNEI. The CDR3 totals 14 residues. CDR3 region: CASSELLQGYGYTF. The CDR3 nucleotides are TGTGCCAGCAGTGAGCTGCTACAGGGCTATGGCTACACCTTC.

V usage is TRBV2 and J usage is TRBJ2-1; 9 bases fit TRBD2. The CDR3 extends over 15 amino acids. Trimming cost V 7 bases and J 7 bases; bases outside gene matches: 11. Germline V gene data show CDR1 as SNHLY and CDR2 as FYNNEI. The CDR3 reads CASTLEGGRDNEQFF. The CDR3, as DNA: TGTGCCAGCACCCTGGAAGGCGGGAGGGATAATGAGCAGTTCTTC.

The rearrangement uses TRBV5-6 and TRBJ2-3; D may be TRBD2 (5 bases). V was clipped by 4 bases and J by 0 bases, with 12 bases between them. Germline V lookup: CDR1 SGHDT, CDR2 YYEEEE. This CDR3 has 15 amino acids. The CDR3 protein is CASSNSVTSTDTQYF. CDR3 DNA: TGTGCCAGCAGCAATAGCGTTACCAGCACAGATACGCAGTATTTT.

This rearrangement joins TRBV2 to TRBJ1-4; D perhaps matches TRBD1 (6 bases). V dropped 6 bases and J dropped 8 bases, with 13 bases sitting between them. The CDR3 length is 13 residues. Per germline, CDR1 SNHLY and CDR2 FYNNEI. The CDR3 DNA reads as TGTGCCAGCAGGGGACAAAAGGGGGAAAAACTGTTTTTT. This codes for CASRGQKGEKLFF. The full variable domain, in which reference TRBV2 and TRBJ1-4 provide the parts outside the CDR3, is EPEVTQTPSHQVTQMGQEVILRCVPISNHLYFYWYRQILGQKVEFLVSFYNNEISEKSEIFDDQFSVERPDGSNFTLKIRSTKLEDSAMYFCASRGQKGEKLFFGSGTQLSVL.

The chain recombines TRBV6-4 with TRBJ2-1; TRBD1 is a possible D gene (6 bases). Germline values: CDR1 MRHNA, CDR2 SNTAGT. The V and J ends lost 5 bases and 0 bases respectively, with 11 bases between them. The CDR3 consists of 15 residues. The CDR3 DNA is TGTGCCAGCAGTAGGGACATAAGCTCCTACAATGAGCAGTTCTTC. It specifies CASSRDISSYNEQFF.